This T cell receptor (beta chain) was sequenced in a study of cytomegalovirus exposure and HLA in healthy donors. This CDR3 spans 13 amino acids. The germline V and J ends were trimmed by 1 base and 9 bases, with 7 bases remaining between them. Germline CDR1 SEHNR, CDR2 FQNEAQ (reference sequence). Researchers ran the PCR with 60 Vbeta and 13 Jbeta primers. Clones were sequenced by immunoSEQ multiplex PCR, and TCRdb holds only the in-frame ones, with some missing. The sample has over 150,000 clones, approximately 80% seen once; the top ten hold more than 3.5%. General study results and limits: In a later analysis, TCR beta V- and J-gene trimming showed a link to a missense DCLRE1C variant.

Details on this clone: The antigen remains unidentified.

This receptor was obtained from a man younger than 45 in good health and CMV-seropositive. V usage is TRBV7-9 and J usage is TRBJ1-6; D is unclear. Sequencing used PBMCs. CDR3 coding DNA: TGTGCCAGCAGCTTAGACCTGGCTTCACCCCTCCACTTT. Its protein product is CASSLDLASPLHF.